This T cell receptor beta chain was recovered during a study of OX40 agonist ivuxolimab in advanced cancers. TCRdb's copy holds only in-frame clones and misses some; the assay was immunoSEQ multiplex PCR. This table holds some 60,000 clones, 80% to 85% found once. The CDR3 sequence is 16 residues long. CDR1 is SGHAT, CDR2 FQNNGV, per germline. The V gene lost 1 base and the J gene lost 5 bases, with 17 bases spanning the gap. Material: CD4+ or CD8+ T cells sorted from blood, obtained in a trial of the OX40 agonist ivuxolimab. The clonotype was recovered from an adult with an advanced solid tumor such as melanoma, head and neck, liver or kidney cancer. This chain connects TRBV11-2 to TRBJ1-1, with a weak D call TRBD1 (5 bases). CDR3 protein: CASSLGLSTGGTEAFF. Written as DNA, the CDR3 is TGTGCCAGCAGCTTAGGTTTATCTACTGGGGGAACTGAAGCTTTCTTT.